The 32 T cell receptor beta chains below all came from one sample that was sequenced in a study of shared clonotypes between healthy human individuals. Some clones are missing from TCRdb's copy, which holds only in-frame ones; the method was immunoSEQ multiplex PCR. The data show a few million clones, approximately 92% seen once. CD45RO negativity and positive selection for CCR7 defined naive CD8 cells, a population that excluded terminally differentiated effector memory CD45RA+ cells. Sequencing was carried out using naive CD8+ T cells from PBMCs. The receptors originated from a man aged 18 to 29 in good health. Some clones in this sample may be carry-over from other donors' samples.

This chain connects TRBV11-2 to TRBJ2-3, with TRBD2 as a possible D gene (6 bases). Germline V CDR1 and CDR2: SGHAT, FQNNGV. This CDR3 has 16 residues. Deletions cut 3 bases from V and 2 bases from J, with 15 bases between. The CDR3 DNA follows: TGTGCCAGCAGCTTGGGTCGGGACTTTTCCACAGATACGCAGTATTTT. It yields the protein CASSLGRDFSTDTQYF. Looking up the rest from reference TRBV11-2 and TRBJ2-3 gives the full variable domain: EAGVAQSPRYKIIEKRQSVAFWCNPISGHATLYWYQQILGQGPKLLIQFQNNGVVDDSQLPKDRFSAERLKGVDSTLKIQPAKLEDSAVYLCASSLGRDFSTDTQYFGPGTRLTVL.

V is TRBV7-2 and J is TRBJ2-1; D is perhaps TRBD1 or TRBD2 (5 bases each). Trimming pared 2 bases from V and 6 bases from J, leaving 14 bases between. The CDR3 has 15 amino acids. CDR1 and CDR2 (germline): SGHTA, FQGNSA. CDR3: CASSLRGAGGNEQFF. In DNA form, the CDR3 reads TGTGCCAGCAGCTTAAGGGGCGCGGGCGGCAATGAGCAGTTCTTC.

V usage is TRBV19 and J usage is TRBJ2-3, with D unresolved. Germline lookup yields CDR1 LNHDA and CDR2 SQIVND (reference sequence). V dropped 7 bases and J dropped 0 bases, with 14 bases sitting between them. The CDR3 has 15 residues. For the CDR3, the DNA is TGTGCCAGTAACCCCCGAGCGTATAGCACAGATACGCAGTATTTT. It codes for CASNPRAYSTDTQYF.

As to this clone: Other nucleotide sequences in the sample specify the same CDR3. The chain employs TRBV28 and TRBJ2-5, with D maybe TRBD2 (6 bases). Between the trimmed V and J ends, which lost 5 bases and 1 base, there was a span of 11 bases. Germline CDR1 reads MDHEN; CDR2 reads SYDVKM. The CDR3 extends over 14 amino acids. This chain's CDR3 is CASSPTSPQETQYF. CDR3 DNA sequence: TGTGCCAGCAGTCCCACTAGCCCCCAAGAGACCCAGTACTTC.

The genes are TRBV28 and TRBJ2-7; D may correspond to TRBD1 or TRBD2 (5 bases each). Germline values: CDR1 MDHEN, CDR2 SYDVKM. V lost 1 base and J lost 6, with 19 bases in between. The CDR3 runs to 16 residues. DNA of the CDR3: TGTGCCAGCAGTTTATCCCCGGGACCCGGGCCCCTCGAGCAGTACTTC. Translation gives CASSLSPGPGPLEQYF.

This chain connects TRBV9 to TRBJ2-2; tentatively, D is TRBD2 (5 bases). The CDR3 extends over 14 amino acids. Trimming shortened V by 2 bases and J by 7 bases, and 12 bases separated the two germline ends. Germline V gene sequence: CDR1 SGDLS, CDR2 YYNGEE. CDR3 residues: CASSVSRAGGELFF. In nucleotides, the CDR3 is TGTGCCAGCAGCGTTTCCCGGGCGGGCGGGGAGCTGTTTTTT.

The chain carries TRBV27 and TRBJ2-1; 10 nucleotides agree with TRBD1. There are 16 residues in the CDR3. V lost 5 bases, J lost 1 base, and 5 bases stayed unmatched. The germline V gene encodes CDR1 MNHEY and CDR2 SMNVEV (reference sequence). The CDR3 DNA reads TGTGCCAGCAGTCCCCGGACAGGGGGGTCCTACAATGAGCAGTTCTTC. Translated, it gives CASSPRTGGSYNEQFF.

The genes are TRBV9 and TRBJ2-2, with 8 bases matching TRBD1. The V segment lost 4 bases and the J segment 6 bases; nucleotides outside the gene matches: 11. The CDR3 runs to 16 residues. CDR1 SGDLS and CDR2 YYNGEE come from the germline V gene. The CDR3 sequence is CASSIPKSGGPGELFF. CDR3 in DNA: TGTGCCAGCAGCATCCCAAAGTCAGGGGGCCCCGGGGAGCTGTTTTTT.

This rearrangement joins TRBV6-4 to TRBJ2-3; the D is unclear. Germline V gene lookup returns CDR1 MRHNA and CDR2 SNTAGT. This CDR3 comprises 12 residues. Trimming shortened V by 3 bases and J by 6 bases, and 7 bases separated the two germline ends. CDR3 protein: CASSEPLDTQYF. CDR3 DNA: TGTGCCAGCAGTGAACCGCTGGATACGCAGTATTTT.

The chain combines TRBV6-6 with TRBJ1-1; no clear D. The CDR3 is made up of 11 amino acids. The ends were cut back, 6 bases at V and 5 bases at J, with 7 bases in the middle. The germline CDR1 and CDR2 sequences are MNHNY and SVGAGI (reference sequence). The CDR3 loop reads CASRMGTEAFF. The DNA for the CDR3 is TGTGCCAGCAGAATGGGAACTGAAGCTTTCTTT.

This sequence joins TRBV10-3 and TRBJ2-5, with 16 positions matching TRBD2. CDR1 is ENHRY and CDR2 is SYGVKD in the germline V gene. V shed 8 bases and J 3 bases; nucleotides not matched to a gene: 3. The CDR3 totals 15 residues. This CDR3 reads CAISGTSGREETQYF. DNA of the CDR3: TGTGCCATCTCCGGGACTAGCGGGAGGGAAGAGACCCAGTACTTC.

The chain employs TRBV4-1 and TRBJ2-2, with no clear D. V was cut by 2 bases and J by 0 bases, with 10 bases left in between. Germline V gene sequence: CDR1 MGHRA, CDR2 YSYEKL. This CDR3 is built from 16 residues. CDR3 in DNA: TGCGCCAGCAGCCAAAGAGTGGGTACGAACACCGGGGAGCTGTTTTTT. This sequence encodes CASSQRVGTNTGELFF.

The genes are TRBV28 and TRBJ1-2; D gene ambiguous. This CDR3 is 15 amino acids long. Germline lookup yields CDR1 MDHEN and CDR2 SYDVKM. V was clipped by 6 bases and J by 8 bases, with 22 bases between them. CDR3 loop: CASSQSMGPRSGYTF. Here the CDR3 DNA reads TGTGCCAGCAGCCAATCCATGGGCCCCAGGTCCGGCTACACCTTC.

The chain links TRBV27 to TRBJ2-5, with 9 bases fitting TRBD1. The germline CDR1 and CDR2 sequences are MNHEY and SMNVEV (reference sequence). The CDR3 runs to 15 residues. Losses at the gene ends were 2 bases for V and 5 bases for J; bases not matched to a gene: 6. The CDR3 sequence is CASSLQTGTGETQYF. CDR3 in DNA: TGTGCCAGCAGTTTACAAACCGGGACAGGGGAGACCCAGTACTTC.

To note about this clone: The sample contains more than one DNA sequence encoding this CDR3. The chain recombines TRBV5-1 with TRBJ2-7, with no clear D. From germline, CDR1 is SGHRS and CDR2 YFSETQ. This CDR3 has 13 residues. V shed 0 bases and J shed 4 bases, with 8 bases lying between them. The CDR3 reads CASSLAGVYEQYF. The DNA for the CDR3 is TGCGCCAGCAGCTTGGCAGGAGTGTACGAGCAGTACTTC.

The J gene is TRBJ2-5, the V gene TRBV29-1; D unresolved. V was trimmed by 4 bases and J by 3 bases, leaving 9 bases between them. This CDR3 spans 12 amino acids. Germline assignment: CDR1 SQVTM and CDR2 ANQGSEA. The CDR3 protein is CSVVRQKETQYF. The CDR3 coding sequence is TGCAGCGTTGTTCGCCAGAAAGAGACCCAGTACTTC.

With regard to this clone: Within the sample, other DNA sequences also encode this same CDR3. The J gene is TRBJ2-1, the V gene TRBV9; a possible D gene is TRBD2 (6 bases). This CDR3 region has 15 residues. Deletions cut 3 bases from V and 0 bases from J, with 10 bases between. Germline lookup yields CDR1 SGDLS and CDR2 YYNGEE. CDR3 loop: CASSGSGGSYNEQFF. For the CDR3, the DNA is TGTGCCAGCAGCGGATCCGGGGGCTCCTACAATGAGCAGTTCTTC.

The chain recombines TRBV19 with TRBJ2-7; TRBD1 agrees at 8 bases. The germline V gene encodes CDR1 LNHDA and CDR2 SQIVND (reference sequence). The CDR3 is 15 amino acids. J was trimmed by 5 bases and V by 5 bases; bases with no gene match: 11. The CDR3 spells CASSVRTGKGHEQYF. DNA of the CDR3: TGTGCCAGTAGTGTACGGACAGGGAAAGGGCACGAGCAGTACTTC.

The chain links TRBV27 to TRBJ2-1, with a weak D call TRBD2 (6 bases). This CDR3 is built from 15 residues. Germline V gene lookup returns CDR1 MNHEY and CDR2 SMNVEV (reference sequence). V lost 0 bases and J lost 7, with 13 bases in between. The CDR3 loop is CASSLSGTSPNEQFF. Written as DNA, the CDR3 is TGTGCCAGCAGTTTATCGGGCACTAGCCCTAATGAGCAGTTCTTC.

The genes are TRBV11-2 and TRBJ2-1, with TRBD1 identical over 8 bases. The germline V gene has CDR1 SGHAT and CDR2 FQNNGV. Unmatched junction bases numbered 14, after V lost 5 bases and J lost 5 bases. The CDR3 loop spans 17 amino acids. The chain's CDR3 is CASSPRAQGALDNEQFF. Written as DNA, the CDR3 is TGTGCCAGCAGCCCCCGGGCCCAGGGGGCATTAGACAATGAGCAGTTCTTC.

The rearrangement uses TRBV7-9 and TRBJ1-2, with 8 bases identical to TRBD1. This CDR3 comprises 15 residues. The V gene's germline CDR1 is SEHNR and CDR2 FQNEAQ (reference sequence). With 5 bases clipped from V and 3 bases from J, the junction kept 8 bases outside the gene matches. The CDR3 DNA reads as TGTGCCAGCAGCCTCGCAACAGGGGGGGACTATGGCTACACCTTC. The encoded protein is CASSLATGGDYGYTF.

The chain employs TRBV2 and TRBJ2-7, with 10 positions matching TRBD2. V lost 3 bases to trimming and J lost 5 bases; unmatched junction nucleotides: 7. Germline loops: CDR1 SNHLY, CDR2 FYNNEI. The length of the CDR3 is 15 residues. The CDR3 nucleotides read TGTGCCAGCAGTGAGTCGAGCGGGAGGGCCCACGAGCAGTACTTC. Translating gives CASSESSGRAHEQYF.

The chain recombines TRBV7-9 with TRBJ2-1, with 8 bases that match TRBD2. V was clipped by 5 bases and J by 3 bases; unmatched bases: 12. CDR1 SEHNR and CDR2 FQNEAQ come from the germline V gene (reference sequence). The CDR3 sequence is 17 residues long. This chain's CDR3 is CASSNTGTRGNYNEQFF. CDR3 in DNA: TGTGCCAGCAGCAACACCGGGACTAGGGGGAACTACAATGAGCAGTTCTTC.

This chain uses TRBV7-8 with TRBJ2-2; 8 bases agree with TRBD2. There are 16 residues in the CDR3. After removal of 1 base from V and 5 bases from J, the junction contained 6 bases not matched to a gene. Germline CDR1 reads SGHVS; CDR2 reads FQNEAQ. CDR3 bases: TGTGCCAGCAGCTTAGGGTCGGGAGGGCTAACCGGGGAGCTGTTTTTT. Protein: CASSLGSGGLTGELFF.

The CDR3 DNA sequence: TGCGCCAGCAGTGATCCGCGCTCTGGAAACACCATATATTTT. It encodes CASSDPRSGNTIYF. The chain recombines TRBV10-1 with TRBJ1-3; no clear D. The CDR3 totals 14 residues. V lost 3 bases to trimming and J lost 0 bases, with 6 bases between them. Germline assignment: CDR1 WNHNN and CDR2 SYGVQD (reference sequence).

As regards this clone: Other DNA sequences in the same sample also yield this CDR3. The V gene is TRBV28, the J gene TRBJ1-5, with D maybe TRBD1 (6 bases). This CDR3 region has 14 residues. The germline V and J ends were trimmed by 3 bases and 1 base, with 7 bases remaining between them. Germline V CDR1 and CDR2: MDHEN, SYDVKM. CDR3 nucleotide sequence: TGTGCCAGCAGTTTTGGGGGCAGCAATCAGCCCCAGCATTTT. Protein product: CASSFGGSNQPQHF.

This clone was seen a handful of times. The sample contains more than one DNA sequence encoding this CDR3. The chain couples TRBV28 to TRBJ1-3; D perhaps matches TRBD1 (5 bases). The V end was cut by 1 base, the J end by 4 bases, with 5 bases between. This CDR3 has 13 residues. The germline V gene has CDR1 MDHEN and CDR2 SYDVKM. Here the CDR3 DNA reads TGTGCCAGCAGTTTATCAGGGGGAAACACCATATATTTT. Its protein product is CASSLSGGNTIYF.

This clone was seen a single time. J is TRBJ1-4 and V is TRBV13, with D unresolved. The CDR3 contains 15 residues. Trimming removed 4 bases at V and 3 bases at J, with 12 bases between. Germline loops: CDR1 PRHDT, CDR2 FYEKMQ (reference sequence). The CDR3 bases are TGTGCCAGCAGCTCTCGGGAGCTACCTAATGAAAAACTGTTTTTT. Its translation is CASSSRELPNEKLFF.

In its sample, this clone was seen once. The chain has TRBV11-2 and TRBJ2-1, with no clear D. Germline V gene lookup returns CDR1 SGHAT and CDR2 FQNNGV. This CDR3 contains 15 residues. V was pared by 6 bases and J by 3 bases, with 15 bases between. CDR3 in DNA: TGTGCCAGCAGACCTACTACTGCTGTCTACAATGAGCAGTTCTTC. Translating gives CASRPTTAVYNEQFF.

The genes are TRBV7-9 and TRBJ1-4, with D possibly TRBD1 on 5 matching bases. CDR1 is SEHNR and CDR2 is FQNEAQ in the germline V gene (reference sequence). Trimming stripped 5 bases from V and 1 base from J, with 8 bases between. The CDR3 consists of 14 residues. In DNA form, the CDR3 reads TGTGCCAGCAGCGTGGGGGAAACTAATGAAAAACTGTTTTTT. It codes for CASSVGETNEKLFF.

The chain uses TRBV7-7 and TRBJ2-7, with 9 positions matching TRBD2. V gave up 4 bases and J gave up 4 bases; unmatched junction bases: 8. Germline V gene lookup returns CDR1 SSHAT and CDR2 FNYEAQ (reference sequence). This CDR3 contains 15 residues. As DNA, the CDR3 is TGTGCCAGCAGCTGGCGGGCGGGAGGGCCATACGAGCAGTACTTC. Translation gives CASSWRAGGPYEQYF.

The chain is built from TRBV5-1 and TRBJ2-7; D is ambiguous. The length of the CDR3 is 16 residues. The ends were cut back, 0 bases at V and 1 base at J, with 14 bases in the middle. CDR1 and CDR2 from the germline V gene are SGHRS and YFSETQ. Written as DNA, the CDR3 is TGCGCCAGCAGCTTGGGTGGTTATTCCACTTCCTACGAGCAGTACTTC. Translated: CASSLGGYSTSYEQYF.